Listed below are T cell receptor beta chains from one sample, sequenced in a study of regulatory T cells in long-lasting Graves disease. TCRdb processed the multiplex PCR reads anew with MiXCR; each CDR3 protein has one entry. The profile shows a few hundred thousand distinct CDR3 sequences, roughly 23% of them singletons. Here the sequenced sample was peripheral blood mononuclear cells (PBMCs), taken when the disease was refractory, from a patient treated with antithyroid drugs. These receptors originate from a female donor with Graves disease. Both conserved end residues are part of each CDR3. A D gene is named only where the DNA matches it firmly. Not all rows give a size; the values are once, few, many and, for expanded clones, a class.

TRBD2,many,TRBJ2-7,TRBV6-1,TGTGCCAGCAGCCTCGGACTAGCGGGAGGAAGCTCCTACGAGCAGTACTTC,CASSLGLAGGSSYEQYF
NA,few,TRBJ2-2,TRBV7-3,TGTGCCAGCAGCTTAACGGCAGGGGAAGGCACCGGGGAGCTGTTTTTT,CASSLTAGEGTGELFF
NA,once,TRBJ2-1,TRBV20-1,TGCAGTGCTTCCAAGGTGAGCTCCTACAATGAGCAGTTCTTC,CSASKVSSYNEQFF
TRBD2,NA,TRBJ2-2,TRBV24-1,TGTGCCACCAGAGGACTAGCGGGGGCCCGAAACAACACCGGGGAGCTGTTTTTT,CATRGLAGARNNTGELFF
TRBD2,many,TRBJ2-5,TRBV24-1,TGTGCCACCAGTGATAAGAGCGGGAGGGAGGAGACCCAGTACTTC,CATSDKSGREETQYF
TRBD1,few,TRBJ1-2,TRBV7-9,TGTGCCAGCAGCCTCAACACCCAGGGGGCAGGGGGCTACACCTTC,CASSLNTQGAGGYTF
NA,NA,TRBJ2-2,TRBV29-1,TGCAGCGTTGGGGAAACGTCGAACACCGGGGAGCTGTTTTTT,CSVGETSNTGELFF
NA,many,TRBJ1-2,TRBV3-1,TGTGCCAGCAGCCATGGGCAGAGCTATGGCTACACCTTC,CASSHGQSYGYTF
TRBD2,many,TRBJ2-5,TRBV7-2,TGTGCCAGCAGCTATACTAGCGGGGGAGAAGAGACCCAGTACTTC,CASSYTSGGEETQYF
TRBD1,few,TRBJ1-3,TRBV9,TGTGCCAGCACCGACCCAGGGGGCTCTGGAAACACCATATATTTT,CASTDPGGSGNTIYF
TRBD1,NA,TRBJ1-2,TRBV11-2,TGTGCCAGCAGCTTAGGGGACAGGGAGGTAGATGGCTACACCTTC,CASSLGDREVDGYTF
TRBD1,many,TRBJ1-4,TRBV28,TGTGCCAGCAGCTCGACAGGGGTTGGTGAAAAACTGTTTTTT,CASSSTGVGEKLFF
NA,few,TRBJ2-7,TRBV19,TGTGCCAGTAGTATGGTCAGGACAGTAGCCTACGAGCAGTACTTC,CASSMVRTVAYEQYF
TRBD1,NA,TRBJ1-2,TRBV12-3/TRBV12-4,TGTGCCAGCGATAGGGGAGGGGGCGGTTCGCGGGGCTACACCTTC,CASDRGGGGSRGYTF
TRBD2,many,TRBJ2-2,TRBV6-5,TGTGCCAGCAGTTATCCAGCGGGAGTTAACACCGGGGAGCTGTTTTTT,CASSYPAGVNTGELFF
TRBD1,few,TRBJ2-1,TRBV20-1,TGCAGTGCTGGTGGACAGGGTAACAATGAGCAGTTCTTC,CSAGGQGNNEQFF
NA,many,TRBJ2-4,TRBV2,TGTGCCAGCAGAGAATTAGCCAAAAACATTCAGTACTTC,CASRELAKNIQYF
NA,NA,TRBJ2-5,TRBV24-1,TGTGCCACCAGTGATCGAAGGACCCAAGAGACCCAGTACTTC,CATSDRRTQETQYF
TRBD1,NA,TRBJ2-5,TRBV4-1,TGCGCCAGCAGCCGCGCCGGGACAGGGGGCCCGGGACAAGAGACCCAGTACTTC,CASSRAGTGGPGQETQYF
NA,many,TRBJ1-2,TRBV19,TGTGCCAGTAGTATTCGACCCACGGCTAACTATGGCTACACCTTC,CASSIRPTANYGYTF
TRBD1,NA,TRBJ2-5,TRBV20-1,TGCAGTGCTAGGGACACAGGGGGCCGGGAGACCCAGTACTTC,CSARDTGGRETQYF
TRBD1,many,TRBJ1-2,TRBV20-1,TGCAGTGCTAAACAGGGGCTTCGCTATGGCTACACCTTC,CSAKQGLRYGYTF
NA,many,TRBJ2-7,TRBV28,TGTGCCAGCAGTTTGATTCACGACAGCTGGATTTCCTACGAGCAGTACTTC,CASSLIHDSWISYEQYF
NA,few,TRBJ1-5,TRBV13,TGTGCCAGCAGTGGGGGGAGTCAGCCCCAGCATTTT,CASSGGSQPQHF
NA,NA,TRBJ2-7,TRBV15,TGTGCCACCAGCAGAGGTGAAGGAATAAGTTGGGTCGAGCAGTACTTC,CATSRGEGISWVEQYF
TRBD1,few,TRBJ2-7,TRBV12-3/TRBV12-4,TGTGCCAGCAGTTCGGGGACAGAAGCTTTATACGAGCAGTACTTC,CASSSGTEALYEQYF
TRBD2,few,TRBJ2-7,TRBV6-1,TGTGCCAGCAGTAGACTCACTCTAGCGGGAGTACACGAGCAGTACTTC,CASSRLTLAGVHEQYF
TRBD1,NA,TRBJ1-2,TRBV30,TGTGCCTGGGGGGGGTCCCAGGGGGACACCTTC,CAWGGSQGDTF
TRBD2,NA,TRBJ2-7,TRBV19,TGTGCCAGTACCGGACTAGCGGGAGGGTTAGGAGAGCAGTACTTC,CASTGLAGGLGEQYF
NA,NA,TRBJ2-7,TRBV19,TGTGCCAGTAGCCAGACTCCACCAGCCTACGAGCAGTACTTC,CASSQTPPAYEQYF
TRBD1,NA,TRBJ1-1,TRBV5-6,TGTGCCAGCAACCCCTGGGGACAGGAGAACACTGAAGCTTTCTTT,CASNPWGQENTEAFF
TRBD2,NA,TRBJ2-1,TRBV29-1,TGCAGCGTTGAAAGGTCGACTAGCGGATCCCGCGGGTACAATGAGCAGTTCTTC,CSVERSTSGSRGYNEQFF
NA,NA,TRBJ2-6,TRBV11-1,TGTGCCAGCAGCTTATTGTTGGGACACTCTGGGGCCAACGTCCTGACTTTC,CASSLLLGHSGANVLTF
NA,few,TRBJ1-3,TRBV27,TGTGCCAGCAGTCCCCGGTCACACCTTGGAAACACCATATATTTT,CASSPRSHLGNTIYF
TRBD1,NA,TRBJ1-1,TRBV7-9,TGTGCCAGCAGCTTAGGACAGGGGGCAGGCACTGAAGCTTTCTTT,CASSLGQGAGTEAFF
NA,once,TRBJ2-2,TRBV27,TGTGCCAGCGGTTTACTGGCCCGGAACACCGGGGAGCTGTTTTTT,CASGLLARNTGELFF
NA,many,TRBJ2-7,TRBV28,TGTGCCAGCAGTTTCCCGCCTGCCTACGAGCAGTACTTC,CASSFPPAYEQYF
TRBD1,few,TRBJ1-6,TRBV30,TGTGCCTGGAGCCGAAGCAAACAGGGGGTGTATAATTCACCCCTCCACTTT,CAWSRSKQGVYNSPLHF
NA,many,TRBJ1-5,TRBV5-1,TGCGCCAGCAGGTCCGGCGACGATAATCAGCCCCAGCATTTT,CASRSGDDNQPQHF
TRBD1,many,TRBJ2-7,TRBV11-2,TGTGCCAGCAGCCCGACAGGGGGCGGGGAGCAGTACTTC,CASSPTGGGEQYF
NA,few,TRBJ1-3,TRBV20-1,TGCAGTGCAACCCCCATTGGCGAGGCTGGAAACACCATATATTTT,CSATPIGEAGNTIYF
TRBD2,many,TRBJ2-5,TRBV29-1,TGCAGCGTCACGGCGACTAGCTGGCAGACCCAGTACTTC,CSVTATSWQTQYF
TRBD2,many,TRBJ2-7,TRBV6-5,TGTGCCAGCAGTTACTCTAGCGGGGGGCCATATGAGCAGTACTTC,CASSYSSGGPYEQYF
NA,many,TRBJ2-7,TRBV2,TGTGCCAGCCGCGACCAGGAGGGGTATTACGAGCAGTACTTC,CASRDQEGYYEQYF
TRBD1,few,TRBJ2-2,TRBV7-8,TGTGCCAGCAGCTTAACAGGGGGCTGGACCGGGGAGCTGTTTTTT,CASSLTGGWTGELFF